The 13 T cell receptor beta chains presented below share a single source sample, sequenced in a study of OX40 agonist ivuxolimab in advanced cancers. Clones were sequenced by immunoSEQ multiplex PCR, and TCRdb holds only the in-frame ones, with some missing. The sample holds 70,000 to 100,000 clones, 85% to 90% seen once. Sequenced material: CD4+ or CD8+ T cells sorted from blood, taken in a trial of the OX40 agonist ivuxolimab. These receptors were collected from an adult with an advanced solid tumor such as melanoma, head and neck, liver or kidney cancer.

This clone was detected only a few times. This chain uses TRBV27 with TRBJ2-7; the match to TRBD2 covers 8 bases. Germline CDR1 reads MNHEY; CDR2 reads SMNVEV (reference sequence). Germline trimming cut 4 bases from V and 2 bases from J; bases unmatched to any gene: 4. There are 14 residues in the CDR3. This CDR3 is CASSSLAVAYEQYF. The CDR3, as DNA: TGTGCCAGCAGTTCACTAGCGGTCGCCTACGAGCAGTACTTC.

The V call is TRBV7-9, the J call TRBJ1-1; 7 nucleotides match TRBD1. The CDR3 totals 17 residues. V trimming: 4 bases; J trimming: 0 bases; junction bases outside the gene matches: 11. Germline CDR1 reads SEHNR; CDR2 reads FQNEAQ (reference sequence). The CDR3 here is CASSSTGFTSMNTEAFF. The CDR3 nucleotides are TGTGCCAGCAGCTCGACAGGGTTCACTAGCATGAACACTGAAGCTTTCTTT.

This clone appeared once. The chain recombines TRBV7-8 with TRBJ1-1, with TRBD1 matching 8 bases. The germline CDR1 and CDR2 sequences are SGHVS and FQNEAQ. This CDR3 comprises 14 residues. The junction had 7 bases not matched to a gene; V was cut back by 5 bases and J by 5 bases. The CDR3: CASSRWTGRTEAFF. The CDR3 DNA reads TGTGCCAGCAGCCGCTGGACAGGGAGGACTGAAGCTTTCTTT.

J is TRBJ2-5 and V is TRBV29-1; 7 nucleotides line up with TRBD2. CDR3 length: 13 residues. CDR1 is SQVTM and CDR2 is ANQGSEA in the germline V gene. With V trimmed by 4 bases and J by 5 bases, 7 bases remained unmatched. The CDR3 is CSVAAGDFETQYF. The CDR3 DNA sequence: TGCAGCGTTGCGGCGGGAGACTTCGAGACCCAGTACTTC.

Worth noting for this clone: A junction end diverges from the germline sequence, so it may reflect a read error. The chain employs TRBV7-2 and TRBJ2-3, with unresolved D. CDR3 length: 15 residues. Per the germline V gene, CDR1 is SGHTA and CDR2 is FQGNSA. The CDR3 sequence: CASRLGAMSPDTQYF. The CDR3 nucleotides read TGTGCCAGCAGGTTAGGAGCTATGAGTCCAGATACGCAGTATTTT.

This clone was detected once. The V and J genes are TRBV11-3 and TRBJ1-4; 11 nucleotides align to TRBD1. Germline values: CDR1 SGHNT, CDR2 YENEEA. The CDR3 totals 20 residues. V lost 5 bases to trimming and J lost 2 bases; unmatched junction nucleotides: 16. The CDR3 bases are TGTGCCAGCAGCACGTGGACAGGGGGCGATAAAGTGTCGACTAATGAAAAACTGTTTTTT. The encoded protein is CASSTWTGGDKVSTNEKLFF. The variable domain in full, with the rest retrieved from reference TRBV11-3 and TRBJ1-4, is EAGVVQSPRYKIIEKKQPVAFWCNPISGHNTLYWYLQNLGQGPELLIRYENEEAVDDSQLPKDRFSAERLKGVDSTLKIQPAELGDSAVYLCASSTWTGGDKVSTNEKLFFGSGTQLSVL.

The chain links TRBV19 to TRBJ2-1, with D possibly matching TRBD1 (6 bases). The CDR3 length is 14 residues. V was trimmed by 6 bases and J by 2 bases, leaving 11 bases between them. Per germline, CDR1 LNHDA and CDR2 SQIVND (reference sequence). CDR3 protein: CASSDRLTYNEQFF. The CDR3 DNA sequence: TGTGCCAGTAGCGACAGGTTAACCTACAATGAGCAGTTCTTC.

The CDR3 sequence: CASSRNNQPQHF. The CDR3 region has the DNA TGTGCCAGCAGCCGTAACAATCAGCCCCAGCATTTT. This chain links TRBV6-1 with TRBJ1-5; no reliable D call. This CDR3 contains 12 residues. Trimming removed 6 bases from V and 3 bases from J, with 6 bases in between. CDR1 is MNHNS and CDR2 is SASEGT in the germline V gene.

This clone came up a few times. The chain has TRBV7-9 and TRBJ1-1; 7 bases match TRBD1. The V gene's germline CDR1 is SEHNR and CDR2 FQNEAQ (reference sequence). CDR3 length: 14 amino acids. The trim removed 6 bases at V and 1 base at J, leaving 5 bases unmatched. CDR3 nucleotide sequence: TGTGCCAGCAGATTTAGGACAGGGAACACTGAAGCTTTCTTT. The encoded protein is CASRFRTGNTEAFF. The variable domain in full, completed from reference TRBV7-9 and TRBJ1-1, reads DTGVSQNPRHKITKRGQNVTFRCDPISEHNRLYWYRQTLGQGPEFLTYFQNEAQLEKSRLLSDRFSAERPKGSFSTLEIQRTEQGDSAMYLCASRFRTGNTEAFFGQGTRLTVV.

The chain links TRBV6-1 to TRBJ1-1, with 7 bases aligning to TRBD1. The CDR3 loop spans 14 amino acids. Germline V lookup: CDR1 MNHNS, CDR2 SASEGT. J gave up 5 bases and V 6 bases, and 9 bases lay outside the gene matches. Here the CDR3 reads CASRVRDRGTEAFF. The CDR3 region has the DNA TGTGCCAGCAGGGTCCGGGACAGAGGAACTGAAGCTTTCTTT.

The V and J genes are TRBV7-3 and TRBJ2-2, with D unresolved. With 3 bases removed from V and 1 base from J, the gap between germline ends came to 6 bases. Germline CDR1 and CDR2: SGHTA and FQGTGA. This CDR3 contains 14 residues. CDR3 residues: CASSFEENTGELFF. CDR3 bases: TGTGCCAGCAGCTTCGAGGAGAACACCGGGGAGCTGTTTTTT.

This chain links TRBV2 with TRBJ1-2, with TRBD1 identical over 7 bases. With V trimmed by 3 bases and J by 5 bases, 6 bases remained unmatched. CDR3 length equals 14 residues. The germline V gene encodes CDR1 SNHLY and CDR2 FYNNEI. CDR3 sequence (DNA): TGTGCCAGCAGTGAGAGCAGGGGGGCATATGGCTACACCTTC. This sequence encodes CASSESRGAYGYTF.

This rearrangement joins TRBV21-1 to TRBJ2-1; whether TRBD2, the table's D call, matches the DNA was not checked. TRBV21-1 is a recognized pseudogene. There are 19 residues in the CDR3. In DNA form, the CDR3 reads TGTGCCAGCAGATCCACCCCTAATAGCGGGGCTTACTCCTACAATGAGCAGTTCTTC. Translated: CASRSTPNSGAYSYNEQFF.